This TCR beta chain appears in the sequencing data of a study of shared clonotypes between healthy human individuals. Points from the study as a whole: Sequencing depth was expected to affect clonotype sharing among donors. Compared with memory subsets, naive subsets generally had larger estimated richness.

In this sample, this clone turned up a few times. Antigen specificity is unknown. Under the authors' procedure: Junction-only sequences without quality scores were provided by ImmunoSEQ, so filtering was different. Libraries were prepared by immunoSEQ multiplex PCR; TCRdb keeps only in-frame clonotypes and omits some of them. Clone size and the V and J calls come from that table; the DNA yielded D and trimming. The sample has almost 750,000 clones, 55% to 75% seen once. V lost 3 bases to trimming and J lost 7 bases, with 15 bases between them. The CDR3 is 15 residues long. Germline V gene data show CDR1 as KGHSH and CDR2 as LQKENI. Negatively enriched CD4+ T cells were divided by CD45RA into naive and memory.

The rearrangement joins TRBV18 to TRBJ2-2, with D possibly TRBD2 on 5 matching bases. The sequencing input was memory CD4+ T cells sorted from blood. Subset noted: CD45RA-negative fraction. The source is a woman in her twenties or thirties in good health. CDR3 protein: CASSPGRRNGGELFF. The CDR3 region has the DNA TGTGCCAGCTCACCGGGGAGAAGAAACGGCGGGGAGCTGTTTTTT.